The present TCR gamma chain was sequenced within a study of Vδ1+ human thymocytes. RNA was extracted from the cells and then reverse transcribed. CDR3 amplicons came from multiplex PCR with pooled V-gene forward and constant-region reverse primers. TCRdb repeated clone calling on the multiplex PCR reads with CATT. The sample includes some 37,000 gamma-chain clones, 20% of them seen just once. Germline V gene lookup returns CDR1 VENAVY and CDR2 YDSYNSRV. V was pared by 1 base and J by 5 bases, with 5 bases of the junction left unmatched. The CDR3 totals 13 residues. To note about this clone: What it binds is not known. The same CDR3 can be traced to other DNA sequences in this sample.

Study results and limitations: About 20% of thymic delta-chain sequences were Vdelta2, with few Vdelta3, unlike blood Vdelta1+ controls. Unexpected Vdelta2 sequences could cause misinterpretation of bulk repertoire data. Highly polyclonal TRG and TRD repertoires with Gaussian CDR3 length distributions appeared in thymus.

After alphabeta T cell depletion, CD3+ Vdelta1+ Vdelta2- thymocytes were sorted. The sequence was obtained from a girl in the first two years of life who had congenital heart surgery. The J gene is TRGJ1 or TRGJ2, the V gene TRGV8. Sequencing input: Vdelta1+ gamma-delta thymocytes from the thymus. The subset is: FACS-sorted CD3+ TCRalphabeta- TCRVdelta1+ TCRVdelta2- thymocytes. The CDR3 sequence: CATWDSPHYKKLF. DNA of the CDR3: TGTGCCACCTGGGATAGCCCCCATTATAAGAAACTCTTT.